The TCR beta chain under discussion was sequenced for a study of blood T cell repertoires in COVID-19. Study-level information: The cDNA or gDNA used as material had been derived from T cells, B-cell-depleted T cells, or PBMCs.

This clone was recorded only once. The assay was immunoSEQ multiplex PCR, and TCRdb's table has in-frame clones only and misses some. This table has 100,000 to 150,000 clones, roughly 83% appearing once. The CDR3 has 16 residues. With V trimmed by 2 bases and J by 8 bases, 12 bases remained unmatched. CDR1 and CDR2 (germline): SGHRS, YFSETQ. The rearrangement links TRBV5-1 to TRBJ2-1; 8 bases line up with TRBD1. Specimen: peripheral blood. The receptor was derived from a man in his forties with active or convalescent COVID-19. The CDR3 DNA sequence: TGCGCCAGCAGCTTTCGACCTCTGGGACAGGACGATGAGCAGTTCTTC. Its translation: CASSFRPLGQDDEQFF.